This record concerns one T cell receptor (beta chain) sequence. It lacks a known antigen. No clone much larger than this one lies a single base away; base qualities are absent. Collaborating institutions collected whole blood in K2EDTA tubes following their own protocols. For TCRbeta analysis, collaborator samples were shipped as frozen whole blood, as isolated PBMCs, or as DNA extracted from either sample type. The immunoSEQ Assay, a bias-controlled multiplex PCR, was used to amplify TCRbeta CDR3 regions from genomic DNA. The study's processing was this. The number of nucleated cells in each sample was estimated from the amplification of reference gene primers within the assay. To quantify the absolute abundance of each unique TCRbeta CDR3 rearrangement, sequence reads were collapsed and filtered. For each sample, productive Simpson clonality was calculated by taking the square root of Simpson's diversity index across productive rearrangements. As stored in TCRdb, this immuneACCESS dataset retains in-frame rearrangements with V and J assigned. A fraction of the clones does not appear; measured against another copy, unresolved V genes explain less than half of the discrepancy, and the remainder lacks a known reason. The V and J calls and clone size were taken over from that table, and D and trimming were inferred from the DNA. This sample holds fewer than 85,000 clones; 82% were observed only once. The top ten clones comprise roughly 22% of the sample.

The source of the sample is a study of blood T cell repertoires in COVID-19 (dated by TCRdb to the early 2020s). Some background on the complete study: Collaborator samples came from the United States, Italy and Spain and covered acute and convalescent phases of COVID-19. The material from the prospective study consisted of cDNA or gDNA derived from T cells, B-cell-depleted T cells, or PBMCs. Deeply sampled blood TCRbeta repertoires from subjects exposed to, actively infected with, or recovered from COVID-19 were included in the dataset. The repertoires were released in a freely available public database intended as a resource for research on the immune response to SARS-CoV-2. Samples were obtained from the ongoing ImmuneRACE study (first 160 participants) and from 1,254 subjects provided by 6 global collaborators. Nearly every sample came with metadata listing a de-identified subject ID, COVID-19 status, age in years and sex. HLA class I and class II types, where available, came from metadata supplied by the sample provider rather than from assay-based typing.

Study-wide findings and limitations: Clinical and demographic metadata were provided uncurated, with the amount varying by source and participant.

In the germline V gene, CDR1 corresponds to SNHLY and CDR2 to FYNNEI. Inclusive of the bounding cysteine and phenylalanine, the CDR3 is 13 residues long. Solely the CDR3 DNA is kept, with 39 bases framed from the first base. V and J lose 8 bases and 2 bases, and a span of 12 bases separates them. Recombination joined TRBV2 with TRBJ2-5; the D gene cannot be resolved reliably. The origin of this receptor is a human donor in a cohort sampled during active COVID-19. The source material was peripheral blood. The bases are TGTGCCAGCGGCGTACAGCTTCAAGAGACCCAGTACTTC. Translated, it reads CASGVQLQETQYF.